The 22 T cell receptor beta chains below come from one sample, sequenced in a study of T cell repertoires in cytomegalovirus infection. One entry per CDR3 protein results from TCRdb running MiXCR on the reads. The table has about 530,000 distinct CDR3 sequences, around a quarter seen once. The sequenced sample was PBMCs. Source of these receptors: a human donor in good health (CMV status not recorded). Some clones in this sample may be carry-over from other donors' samples.

The rearrangement links TRBV2 to TRBJ2-1; D not resolved. Germline lookup yields CDR1 SNHLY and CDR2 FYNNEI. CDR3 size: 15 residues. V was pared by 8 bases and J by 4 bases, with 18 bases between. CDR3 in DNA: TGTGCCAGCCACTCAGGATCTACCGGGTACAATGAGCAGTTCTTC. Translated: CASHSGSTGYNEQFF.

This clonotype has only a few counts. The chain is built from TRBV28 and TRBJ2-7, with D possibly called TRBD1 or TRBD2 (5 bases each). The CDR3 extends over 13 amino acids. Trimming removed 6 bases from V and 1 base from J, with 10 bases in between. Per germline, CDR1 MDHEN and CDR2 SYDVKM. CDR3 loop: CASRRGHSYEQYF. In DNA, the CDR3 is TGTGCCAGCAGGAGGGGCCATTCCTACGAGCAGTACTTC.

Many counts were recorded for this clonotype. V and J are TRBV7-2 and TRBJ1-3; 8 bases agree with TRBD1. In germline, CDR1 is SGHTA, CDR2 FQGNSA. The J segment lost 4 bases and the V segment lost 5 bases, leaving 7 bases of the junction unmatched. The CDR3 is 15 residues long. The CDR3 nucleotides are TGTGCCAGCAGCGCTTACCGGACAGGGGGAAACACCATATATTTT. Protein: CASSAYRTGGNTIYF.

This chain joins TRBV7-6 and TRBJ2-1; 7 nucleotides align to TRBD2. The J segment lost 4 bases and the V segment lost 2 bases, leaving 8 bases of the junction unmatched. The CDR3 length is 16 residues. In germline, CDR1 is SGHVS, CDR2 FNYEAQ. CDR3 residues: CASSLHHRGDYNEQFF. The CDR3 DNA sequence: TGTGCCAGCAGCTTACACCACCGGGGGGATTACAATGAGCAGTTCTTC.

This clonotype was observed at least ten times. This rearrangement joins TRBV12-3 or TRBV12-4 to TRBJ1-5, with a weak D call TRBD1 (6 bases). The V end was cut by 6 bases, the J end by 1 base, with 13 bases between. This CDR3 region has 15 residues. CDR3 DNA sequence: TGTGCCAGCAGCGTGGACAGAAGAAGCAATCAGCCCCAGCATTTT. Protein: CASSVDRRSNQPQHF.

The rearrangement joins TRBV7-7 to TRBJ2-3; D uncertain. The CDR3 covers 13 residues. CDR1 is SSHAT, CDR2 FNYEAQ, per germline (reference sequence). V lost 0 bases and J 6 bases, leaving 7 bases between the germline ends. The CDR3 sequence: CASSLATEDTQYF. As DNA, the CDR3 is TGTGCCAGCAGCTTAGCAACGGAGGATACGCAGTATTTT.

V usage is TRBV4-1 and J usage is TRBJ1-2; D remains ambiguous. CDR3 length: 13 residues. V lost 4 bases to trimming and J lost 5 bases, with 11 bases between them. Per the germline V gene, CDR1 is MGHRA and CDR2 is YSYEKL. The DNA of the CDR3 is TGCGCCAGCAGCCCGGAAGGCTCTTATGGCTACACCTTC. This gives the protein CASSPEGSYGYTF.

V and J are TRBV7-8 and TRBJ2-1; D remains ambiguous. The CDR3 has 13 amino acids. Germline V gives CDR1 SGHVS, CDR2 FQNEAQ. The V end was cut by 4 bases, the J end by 4 bases, with 8 bases between. CDR3 region: CASSSRYYNEQFF. The CDR3 bases are TGTGCCAGCAGCTCACGGTATTACAATGAGCAGTTCTTC. The whole variable domain, filled in from reference TRBV7-8 and TRBJ2-1, reads GAGVSQSPRYKVAKRGQDVALRCDPISGHVSLFWYQQALGQGPEFLTYFQNEAQLDKSGLPSDRFFAERPEGSVSTLKIQRTQQEDSAVYLCASSSRYYNEQFFGPGTRLTVL.

The table lists this clonotype with a few counts. The chain has TRBV7-8 and TRBJ2-5, with TRBD2 matching over 11 bases. The germline CDR1 and CDR2 sequences are SGHVS and FQNEAQ. J was trimmed by 4 bases and V by 4 bases; bases with no gene match: 11. The CDR3 has 17 residues. CDR3 in amino acids: CASSSGLAGWVGETQYF. CDR3 nucleotide sequence: TGTGCCAGCAGCTCCGGACTAGCGGGCTGGGTCGGAGAGACCCAGTACTTC.

In its sample, this clonotype was seen a few times. The chain couples TRBV19 to TRBJ2-3; 7 positions match TRBD2. CDR3 length: 14 residues. V shed 5 bases, J shed 4 bases, and the junction held 6 bases outside the gene matches. Germline lookup yields CDR1 LNHDA and CDR2 SQIVND (reference sequence). CDR3 residues: CASSVGGPADTQYF. In DNA form, the CDR3 reads TGTGCCAGTAGTGTGGGAGGGCCTGCAGATACGCAGTATTTT.

This clonotype was detected once. The chain recombines TRBV5-8 with TRBJ2-1; a weak D match, TRBD2 (5 bases). Germline CDR1 is SGHTS and CDR2 is YDEGEE. Trimming cost V 4 bases and J 4 bases, with 18 bases left between them. This CDR3 is built from 16 residues. In DNA form, the CDR3 reads TGTGCCAGCAGCAGGCCGGTAGCGAGGAGTTACAATGAGCAGTTCTTC. Protein sequence: CASSRPVARSYNEQFF.

V and J are TRBV20-1 and TRBJ2-2; D not resolved. This CDR3 region has 13 residues. Trimming removed 6 bases at V and 6 bases at J, with 14 bases between. Germline lookup yields CDR1 DFQATT and CDR2 SNEGSKA (reference sequence). The CDR3 protein is CSAASVSSGELFF. The DNA for the CDR3 is TGCAGTGCCGCCTCGGTGTCGTCCGGGGAGCTGTTTTTT.

This clonotype was seen only a few times. This sequence joins TRBV7-8 and TRBJ1-1, with D possibly being TRBD1 (5 bases). Between the trimmed V and J ends, which lost 5 bases and 7 bases, there was a span of 11 bases. Germline V gene data show CDR1 as SGHVS and CDR2 as FQNEAQ. The CDR3 sequence is 12 residues long. In DNA, the CDR3 is TGTGCCAGCAGCGGAGACAGTTTTGAAGCTTTCTTT. It specifies CASSGDSFEAFF.

Ten or more counts support this clonotype. The rearrangement joins TRBV7-2 to TRBJ1-5; TRBD1 aligns across 8 bases. J gave up 3 bases and V 5 bases, and 9 bases lay outside the gene matches. The CDR3 is 16 residues long. Germline CDR1 is SGHTA and CDR2 is FQGNSA. The CDR3 region has the DNA TGTGCCAGCAGCCAGCAGGGGGCGCGGGCCAATCAGCCCCAGCATTTT. It yields the protein CASSQQGARANQPQHF.

The genes are TRBV6-1 and TRBJ1-1, with D tentatively TRBD1 (5 bases). Trimming removed 6 bases at V and 7 bases at J, with 12 bases between. This CDR3 has 12 residues. The germline V gene has CDR1 MNHNS and CDR2 SASEGT. CDR3 loop: CASRGPFGEAFF. The CDR3 nucleotides read TGTGCCAGCAGGGGGCCTTTTGGTGAAGCTTTCTTT.

The chain uses TRBV6-5 and TRBJ2-1; TRBD2 aligns across 9 bases. V lost 6 bases to trimming and J lost 9 bases; unmatched junction nucleotides: 12. Germline V gives CDR1 MNHEY, CDR2 SVGAGI. This CDR3 contains 15 residues. CDR3 sequence reads: CASRRGGRAAFEQFF. CDR3 nucleotides: TGTGCCAGCAGGAGGGGCGGGAGGGCCGCCTTTGAGCAGTTCTTC.

This clonotype was found many times. The V gene is TRBV7-2, the J gene TRBJ1-1; tentative D call: TRBD1 (5 bases). Trimming pared 6 bases from V and 0 bases from J, leaving 17 bases between. Germline loops: CDR1 SGHTA, CDR2 FQGNSA. The length of the CDR3 is 16 residues. The CDR3 is CASRRDPGLLNTEAFF. The DNA for the CDR3 is TGTGCCAGCAGACGTGACCCGGGACTCCTGAACACTGAAGCTTTCTTT.

The CDR3 sequence is CASSSGGTASGNTIYF. CDR3 in DNA: TGTGCCAGCAGCTCGGGAGGGACAGCCTCTGGAAACACCATATATTTT. V gene TRBV7-6 combines with J gene TRBJ1-3, with TRBD1 matching over 7 bases. Germline lookup yields CDR1 SGHVS and CDR2 FNYEAQ. Trimming took 4 bases from V and 0 from J; bases not matched to a gene: 6. CDR3 length: 16 residues.

V usage is TRBV19 and J usage is TRBJ2-3, with D unresolved. The CDR3 consists of 13 residues. The germline V gene encodes CDR1 LNHDA and CDR2 SQIVND (reference sequence). The V end was cut by 4 bases, the J end by 9 bases, with 14 bases between. The CDR3, as DNA: TGTGCCAGTAGTACTAAACGGAGCGACACGCAGTATTTT. It encodes CASSTKRSDTQYF.

This clonotype came up many times. The chain links TRBV7-2 to TRBJ2-3, with TRBD2 matching over 8 bases. The CDR3 sequence is 18 residues long. The J segment lost 2 bases and the V segment lost 2 bases, leaving 12 bases of the junction unmatched. Germline assignment: CDR1 SGHTA and CDR2 FQGNSA. The CDR3 nucleotides are TGTGCCAGCAGCTTAAGGCGGTCTAGCGGGTTCTCCACAGATACGCAGTATTTT. It codes for CASSLRRSSGFSTDTQYF.

The sample holds a few counts of this clonotype. The rearrangement links TRBV4-1 to TRBJ2-1, with 9 positions matching TRBD2. Germline V gene lookup returns CDR1 MGHRA and CDR2 YSYEKL. There are 19 residues in the CDR3. The ends lost 4 bases at V and 3 bases at J; junction bases unmatched: 16. CDR3 sequence reads: CASSRRYPPASGDYNEQFF. Here the CDR3 DNA reads TGCGCCAGCAGCCGCCGCTACCCCCCGGCTAGCGGGGACTACAATGAGCAGTTCTTC.

CDR3 DNA sequence: TGCGCCAGCAGCTTGGACGGGAGCGGCACCGGGGAGCTGTTTTTT. Its protein product is CASSLDGSGTGELFF. The chain links TRBV5-1 to TRBJ2-2; D possibly corresponds to TRBD2 (6 bases). The CDR3 is 15 amino acids. Germline CDR1 is SGHRS and CDR2 is YFSETQ. Trimming stripped 0 bases from V and 4 bases from J, with 10 bases between.